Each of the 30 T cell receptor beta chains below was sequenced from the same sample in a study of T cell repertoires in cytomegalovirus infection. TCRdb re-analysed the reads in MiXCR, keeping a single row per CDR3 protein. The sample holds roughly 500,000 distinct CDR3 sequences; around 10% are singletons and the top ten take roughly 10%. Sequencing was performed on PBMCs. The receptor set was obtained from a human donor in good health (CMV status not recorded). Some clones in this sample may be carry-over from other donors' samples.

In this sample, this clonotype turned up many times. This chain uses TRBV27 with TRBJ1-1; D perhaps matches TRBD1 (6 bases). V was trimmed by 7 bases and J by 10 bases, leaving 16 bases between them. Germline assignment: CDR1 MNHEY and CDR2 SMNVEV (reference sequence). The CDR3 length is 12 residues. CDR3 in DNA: TGTGCCAGCAAGACGGGGGGGGCCGGAGCTTTCTTT. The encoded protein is CASKTGGAGAFF.

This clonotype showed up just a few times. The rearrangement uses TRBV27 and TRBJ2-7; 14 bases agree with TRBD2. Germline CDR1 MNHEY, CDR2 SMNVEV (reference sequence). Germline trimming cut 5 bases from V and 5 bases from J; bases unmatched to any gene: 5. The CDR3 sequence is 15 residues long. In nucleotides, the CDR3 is TGTGCCAGCAGTCCGGGGACTAGCGGGAGTGACGAGCAGTACTTC. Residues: CASSPGTSGSDEQYF.

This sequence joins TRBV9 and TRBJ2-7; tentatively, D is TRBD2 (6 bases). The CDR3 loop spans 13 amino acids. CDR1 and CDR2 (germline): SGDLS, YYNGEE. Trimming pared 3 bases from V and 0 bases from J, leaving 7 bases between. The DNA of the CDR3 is TGTGCCAGCAGCGAGACTAGCTCCTACGAGCAGTACTTC. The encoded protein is CASSETSSYEQYF.

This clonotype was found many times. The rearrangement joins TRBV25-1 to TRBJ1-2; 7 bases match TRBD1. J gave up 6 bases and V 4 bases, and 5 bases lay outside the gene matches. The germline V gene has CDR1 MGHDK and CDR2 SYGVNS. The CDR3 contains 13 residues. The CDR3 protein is CASSVGQFDGYTF. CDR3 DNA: TGTGCCAGCAGTGTGGGACAGTTTGATGGCTACACCTTC.

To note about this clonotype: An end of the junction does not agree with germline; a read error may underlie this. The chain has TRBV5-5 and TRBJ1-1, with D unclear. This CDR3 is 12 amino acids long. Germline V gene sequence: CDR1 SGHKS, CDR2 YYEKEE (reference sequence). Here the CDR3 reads CANSNTYSEAFF. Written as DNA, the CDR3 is TGTGCCAACAGCAACACCTACAGTGAAGCTTTCTTT.

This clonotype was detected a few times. CDR3: CASSPRDRGYVGNIQYF. The DNA for the CDR3 is TGTGCCAGCAGTCCCCGGGACAGGGGATACGTCGGAAACATTCAGTACTTC. The V gene is TRBV3-1, the J gene TRBJ2-4, with 10 bases matching TRBD1. V lost 6 bases and J lost 6; bases outside the gene matches: 14. The CDR3 sequence is 17 residues long. Per germline, CDR1 LGHDT and CDR2 YNNKEL (reference sequence).

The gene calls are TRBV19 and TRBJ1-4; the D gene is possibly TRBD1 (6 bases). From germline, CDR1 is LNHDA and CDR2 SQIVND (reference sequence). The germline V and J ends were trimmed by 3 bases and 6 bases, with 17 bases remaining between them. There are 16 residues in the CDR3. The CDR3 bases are TGTGCCAGTAGTATCGGCTACAGGGTGCGACATGAAAAACTGTTTTTT. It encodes CASSIGYRVRHEKLFF. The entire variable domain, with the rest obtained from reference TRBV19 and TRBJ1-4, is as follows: DGGITQSPKYLFRKEGQNVTLSCEQNLNHDAMYWYRQDPGQGLRLIYYSQIVNDFQKGDIAEGYSVSREKKESFPLTVTSAQKNPTAFYLCASSIGYRVRHEKLFFGSGTQLSVL.

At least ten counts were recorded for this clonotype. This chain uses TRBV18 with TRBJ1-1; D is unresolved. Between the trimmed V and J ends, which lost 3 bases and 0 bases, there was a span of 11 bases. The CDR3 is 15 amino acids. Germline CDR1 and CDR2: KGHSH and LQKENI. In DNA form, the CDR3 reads TGTGCCAGCTCACCTGCGGCGGCGGTGAACACTGAAGCTTTCTTT. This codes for CASSPAAAVNTEAFF.

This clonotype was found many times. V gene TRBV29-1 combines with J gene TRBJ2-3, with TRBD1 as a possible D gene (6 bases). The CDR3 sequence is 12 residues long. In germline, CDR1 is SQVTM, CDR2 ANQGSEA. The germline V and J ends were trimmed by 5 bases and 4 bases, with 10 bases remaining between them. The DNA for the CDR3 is TGCAGCGTTACCAGGGGAGCAGATACGCAGTATTTT. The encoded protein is CSVTRGADTQYF.

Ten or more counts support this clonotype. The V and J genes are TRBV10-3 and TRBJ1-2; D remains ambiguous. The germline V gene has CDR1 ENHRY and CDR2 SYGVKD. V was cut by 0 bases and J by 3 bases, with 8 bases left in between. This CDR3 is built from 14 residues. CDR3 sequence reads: CAISESGRDYGYTF. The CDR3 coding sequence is TGTGCCATCAGTGAGTCGGGGAGGGACTATGGCTACACCTTC.

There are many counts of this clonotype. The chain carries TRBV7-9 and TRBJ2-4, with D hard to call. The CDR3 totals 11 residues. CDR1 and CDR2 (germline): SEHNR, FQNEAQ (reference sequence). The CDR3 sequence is CASSSDNIQYF. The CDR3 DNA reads TGTGCTTCCTCATCAGACAACATTCAGTACTTC. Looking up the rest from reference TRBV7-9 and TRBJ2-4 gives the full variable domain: DTGVSQNPRHKITKRGQNVTFRCDPISEHNRLYWYRQTLGQGPEFLTYFQNEAQLEKSRLLSDRFSAERPKGSFSTLEIQRTEQGDSAMYLCASSSDNIQYFGAGTRLSVL.

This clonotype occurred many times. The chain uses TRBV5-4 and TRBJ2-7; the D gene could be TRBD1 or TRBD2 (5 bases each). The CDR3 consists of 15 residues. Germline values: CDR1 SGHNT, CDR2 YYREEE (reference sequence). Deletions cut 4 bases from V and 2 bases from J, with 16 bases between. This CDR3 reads CASSLTGTITYEQYF. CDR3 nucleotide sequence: TGTGCCAGCAGCCTGACGGGGACCATAACCTACGAGCAGTACTTC.

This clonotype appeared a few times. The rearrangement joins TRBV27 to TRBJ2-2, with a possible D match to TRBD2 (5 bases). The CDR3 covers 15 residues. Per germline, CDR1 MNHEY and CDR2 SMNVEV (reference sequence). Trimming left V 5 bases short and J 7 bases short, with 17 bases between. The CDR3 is CASSPSRLAGGELFF. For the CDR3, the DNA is TGTGCCAGCAGTCCATCACGGCTAGCAGGCGGGGAGCTGTTTTTT.

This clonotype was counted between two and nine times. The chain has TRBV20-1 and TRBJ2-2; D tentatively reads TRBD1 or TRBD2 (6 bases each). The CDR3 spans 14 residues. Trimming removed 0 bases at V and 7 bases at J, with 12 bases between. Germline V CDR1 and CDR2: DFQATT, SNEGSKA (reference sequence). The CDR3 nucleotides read TGCAGTGCTAGAGATCGCAGGGGAGGCGGGGAGCTGTTTTTT. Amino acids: CSARDRRGGGELFF.

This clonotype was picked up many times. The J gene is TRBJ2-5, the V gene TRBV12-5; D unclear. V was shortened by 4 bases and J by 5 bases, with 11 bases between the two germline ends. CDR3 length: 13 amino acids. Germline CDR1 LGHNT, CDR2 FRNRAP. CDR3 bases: TGTGCTAGTGGTTCGCCCCTCGCGGAGACCCAGTACTTC. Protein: CASGSPLAETQYF.

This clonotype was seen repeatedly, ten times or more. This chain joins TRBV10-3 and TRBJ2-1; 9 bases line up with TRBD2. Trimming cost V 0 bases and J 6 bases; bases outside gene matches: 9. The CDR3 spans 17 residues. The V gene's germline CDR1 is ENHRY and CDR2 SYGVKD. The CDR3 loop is CAISESILAGGLNEQFF. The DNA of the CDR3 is TGTGCCATCAGTGAGTCGATCCTTGCGGGAGGGCTCAATGAGCAGTTCTTC.

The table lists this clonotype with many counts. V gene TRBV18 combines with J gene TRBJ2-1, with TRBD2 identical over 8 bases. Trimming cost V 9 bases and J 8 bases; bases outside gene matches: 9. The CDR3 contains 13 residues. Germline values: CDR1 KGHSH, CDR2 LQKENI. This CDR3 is CASVSGGVDEQFF. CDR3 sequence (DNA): TGTGCCAGTGTTTCGGGAGGGGTCGATGAGCAGTTCTTC.

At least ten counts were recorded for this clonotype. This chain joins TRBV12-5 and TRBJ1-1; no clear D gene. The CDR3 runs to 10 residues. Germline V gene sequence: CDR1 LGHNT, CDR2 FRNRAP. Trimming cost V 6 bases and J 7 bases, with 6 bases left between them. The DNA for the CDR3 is TGTGCTAGTGGGGACGGTGAAGCTTTCTTT. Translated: CASGDGEAFF.

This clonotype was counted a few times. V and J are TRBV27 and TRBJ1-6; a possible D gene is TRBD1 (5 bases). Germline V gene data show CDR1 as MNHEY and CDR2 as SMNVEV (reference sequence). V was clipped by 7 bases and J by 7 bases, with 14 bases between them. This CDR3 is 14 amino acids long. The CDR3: CASMRAGKNSPLHF. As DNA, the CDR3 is TGTGCCAGCATGAGGGCAGGGAAGAATTCACCCCTCCACTTT.

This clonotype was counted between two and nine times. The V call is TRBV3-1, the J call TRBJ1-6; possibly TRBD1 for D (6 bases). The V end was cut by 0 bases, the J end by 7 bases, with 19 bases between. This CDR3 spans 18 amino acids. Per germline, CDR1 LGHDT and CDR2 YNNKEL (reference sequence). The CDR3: CASSQDYGARGRNSPLHF. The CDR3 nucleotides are TGTGCCAGCAGCCAAGATTATGGGGCGAGGGGGAGGAATTCACCCCTCCACTTT.

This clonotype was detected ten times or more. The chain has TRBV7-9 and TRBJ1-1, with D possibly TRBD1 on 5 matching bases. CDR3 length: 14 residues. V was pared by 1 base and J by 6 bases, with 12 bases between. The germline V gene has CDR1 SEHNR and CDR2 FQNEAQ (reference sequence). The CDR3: CASSLGGVGPEAFF. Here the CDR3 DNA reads TGTGCCAGCAGCTTAGGGGGGGTCGGTCCTGAAGCTTTCTTT.

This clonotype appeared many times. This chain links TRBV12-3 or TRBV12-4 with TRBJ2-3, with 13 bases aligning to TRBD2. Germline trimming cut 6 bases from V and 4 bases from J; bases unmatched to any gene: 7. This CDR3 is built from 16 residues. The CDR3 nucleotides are TGTGCCAGCAGCTATAGGACTAGCGGGGGTCCAGATACGCAGTATTTT. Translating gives CASSYRTSGGPDTQYF.

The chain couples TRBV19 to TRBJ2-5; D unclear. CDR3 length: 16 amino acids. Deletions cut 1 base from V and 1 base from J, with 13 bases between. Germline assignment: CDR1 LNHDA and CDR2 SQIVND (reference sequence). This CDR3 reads CASSIGKSGGQETQYF. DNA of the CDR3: TGTGCCAGTAGTATAGGAAAATCCGGCGGCCAAGAGACCCAGTACTTC.

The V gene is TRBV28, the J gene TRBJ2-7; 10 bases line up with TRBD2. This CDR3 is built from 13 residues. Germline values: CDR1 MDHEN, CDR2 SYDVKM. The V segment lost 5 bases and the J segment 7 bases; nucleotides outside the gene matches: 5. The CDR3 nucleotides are TGTGCCAGCAGTAGCGGGAGGGCCTGGGAGCAGTACTTC. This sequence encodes CASSSGRAWEQYF.

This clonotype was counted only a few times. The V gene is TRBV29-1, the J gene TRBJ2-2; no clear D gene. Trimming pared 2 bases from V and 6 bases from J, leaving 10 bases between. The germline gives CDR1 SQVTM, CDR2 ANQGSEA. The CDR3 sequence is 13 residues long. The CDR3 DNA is TGCAGCGTTGAACCAATAACCCCCGGGGAGCTGTTTTTT. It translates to CSVEPITPGELFF.

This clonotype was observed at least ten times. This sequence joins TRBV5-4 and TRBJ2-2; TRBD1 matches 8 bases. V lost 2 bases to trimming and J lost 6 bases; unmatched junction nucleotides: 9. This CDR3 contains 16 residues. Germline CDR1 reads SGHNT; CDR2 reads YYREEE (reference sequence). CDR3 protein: CASSFAGQGNSGELFF. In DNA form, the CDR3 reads TGTGCCAGCAGCTTCGCCGGACAGGGAAATTCCGGGGAGCTGTTTTTT.

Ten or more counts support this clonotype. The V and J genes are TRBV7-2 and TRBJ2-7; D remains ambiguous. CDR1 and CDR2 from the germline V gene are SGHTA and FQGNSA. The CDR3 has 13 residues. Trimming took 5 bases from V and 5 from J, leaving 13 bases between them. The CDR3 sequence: CASSPPPGNEQYF. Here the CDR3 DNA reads TGTGCCAGCAGCCCACCTCCTGGCAACGAGCAGTACTTC.

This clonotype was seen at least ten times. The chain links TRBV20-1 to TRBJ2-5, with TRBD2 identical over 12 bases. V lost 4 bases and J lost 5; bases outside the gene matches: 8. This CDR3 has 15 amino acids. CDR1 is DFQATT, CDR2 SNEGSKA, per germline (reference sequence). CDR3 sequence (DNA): TGCAGTGCTAACTCTCCGACTAGCGGGAGTGAGACCCAGTACTTC. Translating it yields CSANSPTSGSETQYF.

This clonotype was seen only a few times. The CDR3 DNA is TGTGCCACCAGTGATCCTTCGGAGGATACGCAGTATTTT. Encoded protein: CATSDPSEDTQYF. V gene TRBV24-1 combines with J gene TRBJ2-3; D uncertain. The V gene lost 3 bases and the J gene lost 6 bases, with 9 bases spanning the gap. Per germline, CDR1 KGHDR and CDR2 SFDVKD. The CDR3 totals 13 residues.

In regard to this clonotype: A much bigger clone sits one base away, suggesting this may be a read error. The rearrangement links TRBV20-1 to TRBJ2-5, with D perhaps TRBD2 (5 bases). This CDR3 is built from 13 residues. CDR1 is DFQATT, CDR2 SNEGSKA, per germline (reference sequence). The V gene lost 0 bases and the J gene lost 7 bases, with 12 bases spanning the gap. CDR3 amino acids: CSARDPSTRTQYF. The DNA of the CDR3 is TGCAGTGCTAGAGATCCTAGCACAAGGACCCAGTACTTC.